A selection of T cell receptor beta chains follows, all from one sample in a study of T cell changes during pregnancy in multiple sclerosis. TCRdb's table, derived via immunoSEQ multiplex PCR, lists solely in-frame clones and lacks some. Of some 43,000 clones in the sample, around 92% were seen once. The sample was CD8+ T cells from peripheral blood mononuclear cells, taken in the third trimester of pregnancy. Receptors were obtained from a female donor with multiple sclerosis, enrolled in a pregnancy study. CDR3s include the opening cysteine and the closing phenylalanine or tryptophan. D genes are given only for firm matches. Only some rows state a clone size, as once, few, many or a class for expanded clones.

d_call	clone_size	v_call	j_call	cdr3_nt	cdr3_aa
NA	NA	TRBV28	TRBJ1-5	TGTGCCAGCAGTTTTTTAGGGACACGGGATCAACCCCAGCATTTT	CASSFLGTRDQPQHF
NA	NA	TRBV4-1	TRBJ2-7	TGCGCCAGCAGCCAAGGGGTCCTAGGTTACTACGAGCAGTACTTC	CASSQGVLGYYEQYF
NA	NA	TRBV18	TRBJ2-3	TGTGCCAGCTCACCACCCTCAGATACGCAGTATTTT	CASSPPSDTQYF
TRBD1	once	TRBV25-1	TRBJ1-5	TGTGCCAGCAGTGGCGACAGGGGAGATCAGCCCCAGCATTTT	CASSGDRGDQPQHF
TRBD2	NA	TRBV18	TRBJ2-1	TGTGCCAGCTCCCCGGGACTAGTGGGATTGAATGAGCAGTTCTTC	CASSPGLVGLNEQFF
TRBD1	NA	TRBV7-8	TRBJ1-1	TGTGCCAGCAGCGCGAAGCCCCGGGACAGGGGTATTACTGAAGCTTTCTTT	CASSAKPRDRGITEAFF
TRBD1	few	TRBV10-3	TRBJ1-1	TGTGCCATCGGACAGGGACTTTCTGAAGCTTTCTTT	CAIGQGLSEAFF
NA	NA	TRBV10-2	TRBJ2-3	TGCGCCAGCCTTCAGGTGGCGCCCGCCACAGATACGCAGTATTTT	CASLQVAPATDTQYF
TRBD2	NA	TRBV7-2	TRBJ2-7	TGTGCCAGCAGTCCGTCCTCGAGCGGGAGATCGGTTTACGAGCAGTACTTC	CASSPSSSGRSVYEQYF
NA	NA	TRBV5-1	TRBJ2-3	TGCGCCAGCAGCTTGGACATCACAGATACGCAGTATTTT	CASSLDITDTQYF
NA	NA	TRBV29-1	TRBJ2-1	TGCAGCGTCCGGCCCCGGACTGGCAATGAGCAGTTCTTC	CSVRPRTGNEQFF
TRBD1	NA	TRBV7-9	TRBJ2-7	TGTGCCAGCAGCCAGCAGGGGGCGCGGTCCTACGAGCAGTACTTC	CASSQQGARSYEQYF
NA	NA	TRBV10-1	TRBJ2-5	TGCGCCAGGACCATAGCCCCTTCTCAAGAGACCCAGTACTTC	CARTIAPSQETQYF
NA	NA	TRBV27	TRBJ2-4	TGTGCCAGCAGGAGCGGGACACCCCTAGCCAAAAACATTCAGTACTTC	CASRSGTPLAKNIQYF
NA	once	TRBV5-3	TRBJ2-7	TGTGCCAGAAGCCTGGACTGGAGCTCCTACGAGCAGTACTTC	CARSLDWSSYEQYF
NA	NA	TRBV6-5	TRBJ2-7	TGTGCCAGCACCAAGGGACTGAAATCCTACGAGCAGTACTTC	CASTKGLKSYEQYF
NA	NA	TRBV12-5	TRBJ2-3	TGTGCTAGTGGTTTTGGAGGGGATCAAGATACGCAGTATTTT	CASGFGGDQDTQYF
NA	NA	TRBV7-2	TRBJ2-1	TGTGCCAGCAGCTTCGGAGGGACTCCTAATGAGCAGTTCTTC	CASSFGGTPNEQFF
NA	NA	TRBV28	TRBJ1-2	TGTGCCAGCTCGAACGGACTTCTCGGCGGCTACACCTTC	CASSNGLLGGYTF
TRBD1	NA	TRBV10-3	TRBJ2-1	TGTGCCATCAGTGCGCTGGGACAGATTCACAACAATGAGCAGTTCTTC	CAISALGQIHNNEQFF
NA	NA	TRBV4-1	TRBJ2-7	TGCGCCAGCAGCCAAGAACAGGGCTACTACGAGCAGTACTTC	CASSQEQGYYEQYF
NA	NA	TRBV5-1	TRBJ2-3	TGCGCCAGCAGCTTGGACAGGGTTAGCACAGATACGCAGTATTTT	CASSLDRVSTDTQYF
NA	NA	TRBV28	TRBJ2-3	TGTGCCAGCAGTGCTACAGGATCCACAGATACGCAGTATTTT	CASSATGSTDTQYF
NA	NA	TRBV7-9	TRBJ2-2	TGTGCTGTCCTGGCCACCGGGGAGCTGTTTTTT	CAVLATGELFF
NA	once	TRBV9	TRBJ2-3	TGTGCCAGCAGCCCAGGGGGGTACGCGGCAGATACGCAGTATTTT	CASSPGGYAADTQYF
TRBD2	NA	TRBV5-1	TRBJ2-3	TGCGCCAGCATCCCCCGTGAGGGGACTAGCGGCACAGATACGCAGTATTTT	CASIPREGTSGTDTQYF
TRBD2	NA	TRBV19	TRBJ2-1	TGTGCCACCACTGATGCGGGAGGCGGTTACAATGAGCAGTTCTTC	CATTDAGGGYNEQFF
TRBD1	NA	TRBV28	TRBJ1-5	TGTGCCAGCAGCCCTGGGACAGGGGGCAATCAGCCCCAGCATTTT	CASSPGTGGNQPQHF
TRBD2	NA	TRBV19	TRBJ2-7	TGTGCCAGTAGTATAGGGACTAGCGTCTCCTACGAGCAGTACTTC	CASSIGTSVSYEQYF
NA	NA	TRBV4-1	TRBJ1-5	TGCGCCAGCAGCCAAGTACTGGGAGGTCAGCCCCAGCATTTT	CASSQVLGGQPQHF
TRBD1	NA	TRBV28	TRBJ2-5	TGTGCCAGCAGTTTATGGGACAGGAGAGACCAAGAGACCCAGTACTTC	CASSLWDRRDQETQYF
TRBD2	NA	TRBV13	TRBJ2-3	TGTGCCAGCAGCCTACCGGGACTAGAGAGGGATACGCAGTATTTT	CASSLPGLERDTQYF
TRBD2	NA	TRBV4-1	TRBJ2-7	TGCGCCAGCAGCCTCCGACTAGCGGGGGACTACGAGCAGTACTTC	CASSLRLAGDYEQYF
TRBD1	NA	TRBV7-2	TRBJ1-2	TGTGCCAGCAGCTTAGGACAGGGGCCTTATGGCTACACCTTC	CASSLGQGPYGYTF
TRBD2	once	TRBV28	TRBJ2-7	TGTGCCAGCAGTACAAATAGCGGGAGCTCCTACGAGCAGTACTTC	CASSTNSGSSYEQYF
NA	NA	TRBV6-5	TRBJ2-7	TGTGCCAGCAGTCAGGATGGCGGGCTGGGGTACGAGCAGTACTTC	CASSQDGGLGYEQYF
TRBD1	NA	TRBV29-1	TRBJ2-7	TGCAGCGTTGAAGATCGCGACAGGGCCTACGAGCAGTACTTC	CSVEDRDRAYEQYF
NA	NA	TRBV28	TRBJ1-1	TGTGCCAGCAGTTTATCCCAAGAAGCTTTCTTT	CASSLSQEAFF
NA	once	TRBV6-1	TRBJ1-2	TGTGCCAGCAGTGAAGCGCTTGCGGTTTACTCACCCGGAGGCTACACCTTC	CASSEALAVYSPGGYTF
TRBD1	NA	TRBV27	TRBJ2-1	TGTGCCAGCAGCACAGGGGGCGCCTATGAGCAGTTCTTC	CASSTGGAYEQFF
NA	NA	TRBV1	TRBJ2-2	TGCACCAGCAGCCAAGATGGGGCAGCGGGTCCGAACACCGGGGAGCTGTTTTTT	CTSSQDGAAGPNTGELFF
NA	NA	TRBV6-5	TRBJ2-7	TGTGCCAGCAGTTACTCAGAGGGGGCCTACGAGCAGTACTTC	CASSYSEGAYEQYF
TRBD1	NA	TRBV7-9	TRBJ1-2	TGTGCCAGCAGGGCTCCCGGGACAGACTATGGCTACACCTTC	CASRAPGTDYGYTF
TRBD2	once	TRBV9	TRBJ2-5	TGTGCCAGCAGCGCCGGACTAGCGGCTACAAATGGGGGGACCCAGTACTTC	CASSAGLAATNGGTQYF
TRBD1	NA	TRBV11-3	TRBJ1-2	TGTGCCAGCAGCTCAACCCGGGACAGGGTGGCCTATGGCTACACCTTC	CASSSTRDRVAYGYTF